This T cell receptor beta chain was profiled in a study of Graves' ophthalmopathy and Graves' hyperthyroidism. As the template, RNA transcripts were used to amplify TCR beta CDR3 regions. The authors performed first-round RT-PCR with HTBI primers and then a second-round multiplex PCR. TCRdb ran MiXCR on the multiplex PCR reads and lists one entry per CDR3 protein. Of hundreds of thousands of distinct CDR3 sequences in the sample, over 20% were seen once. This clonotype was counted a few times. The junction and the germline gene differ at one end; a read error may be behind it. From germline, CDR1 is KGHSH and CDR2 LQKENI. This CDR3 is built from 15 residues.

The specimen sequenced was peripheral blood. The sequence was collected from a woman between 18 and 30 years old with stable Graves' hyperthyroidism. Some clones in this sample may be carry-over from other donors' samples. This sequence joins TRBV18 and TRBJ1-1, with TRBD1 matching 9 bases. This CDR3 reads CASSVGTGMNTGAFF. The CDR3 region has the DNA TGTGCCAGCTCAGTCGGGACAGGGATGAACACTGGAGCTTTCTTT. Complete variable domain (other parts from reference TRBV18 and TRBJ1-1): NAGVMQNPRHLVRRRGQEARLRCSPMKGHSHVYWYRQLPEEGLKFMVYLQKENIIDESGMPKERFSAEFPKEGPSILRIQQVVRGDSAAYFCASSVGTGMNTGAFFGQGTRLTVV.